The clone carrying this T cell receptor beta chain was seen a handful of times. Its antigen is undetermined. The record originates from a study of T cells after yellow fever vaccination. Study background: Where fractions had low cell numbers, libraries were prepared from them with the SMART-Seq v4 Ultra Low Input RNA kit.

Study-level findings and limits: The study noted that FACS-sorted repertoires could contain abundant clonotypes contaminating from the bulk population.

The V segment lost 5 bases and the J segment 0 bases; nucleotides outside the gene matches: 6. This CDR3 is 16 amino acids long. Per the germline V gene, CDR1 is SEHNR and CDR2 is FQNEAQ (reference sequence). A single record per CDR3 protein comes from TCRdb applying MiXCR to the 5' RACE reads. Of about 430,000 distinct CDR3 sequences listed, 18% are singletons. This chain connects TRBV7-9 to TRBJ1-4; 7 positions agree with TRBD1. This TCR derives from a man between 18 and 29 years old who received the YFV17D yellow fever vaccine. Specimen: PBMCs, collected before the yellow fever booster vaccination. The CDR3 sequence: CASSPRDSPTNEKLFF. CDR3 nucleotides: TGTGCCAGCAGCCCCCGGGACAGCCCAACTAATGAAAAACTGTTTTTT.